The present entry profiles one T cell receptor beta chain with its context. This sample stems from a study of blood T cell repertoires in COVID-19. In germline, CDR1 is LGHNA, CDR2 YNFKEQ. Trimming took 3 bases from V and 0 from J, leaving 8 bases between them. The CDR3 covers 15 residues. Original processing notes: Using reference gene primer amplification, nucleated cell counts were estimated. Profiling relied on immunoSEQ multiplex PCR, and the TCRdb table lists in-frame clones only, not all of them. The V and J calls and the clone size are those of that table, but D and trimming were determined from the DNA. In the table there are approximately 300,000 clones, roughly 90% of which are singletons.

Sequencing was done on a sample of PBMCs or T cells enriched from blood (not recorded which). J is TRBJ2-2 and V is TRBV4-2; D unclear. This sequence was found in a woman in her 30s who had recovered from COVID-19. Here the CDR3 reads CASSQATANTGELFF. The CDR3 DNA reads TGTGCCAGCAGCCAGGCTACAGCGAACACCGGGGAGCTGTTTTTT.